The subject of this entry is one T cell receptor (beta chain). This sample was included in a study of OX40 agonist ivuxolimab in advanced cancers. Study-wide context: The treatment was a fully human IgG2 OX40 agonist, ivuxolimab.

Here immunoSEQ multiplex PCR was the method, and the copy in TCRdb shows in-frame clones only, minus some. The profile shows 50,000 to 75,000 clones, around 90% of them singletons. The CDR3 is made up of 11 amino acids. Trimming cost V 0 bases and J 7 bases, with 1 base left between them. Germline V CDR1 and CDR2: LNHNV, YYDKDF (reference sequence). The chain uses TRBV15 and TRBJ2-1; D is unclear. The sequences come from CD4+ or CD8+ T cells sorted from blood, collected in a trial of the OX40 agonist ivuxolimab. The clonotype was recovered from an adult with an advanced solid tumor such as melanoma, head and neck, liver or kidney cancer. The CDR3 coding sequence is TGTGCCACCAGCAGAGAAAATGAGCAGTTCTTC. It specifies CATSRENEQFF.